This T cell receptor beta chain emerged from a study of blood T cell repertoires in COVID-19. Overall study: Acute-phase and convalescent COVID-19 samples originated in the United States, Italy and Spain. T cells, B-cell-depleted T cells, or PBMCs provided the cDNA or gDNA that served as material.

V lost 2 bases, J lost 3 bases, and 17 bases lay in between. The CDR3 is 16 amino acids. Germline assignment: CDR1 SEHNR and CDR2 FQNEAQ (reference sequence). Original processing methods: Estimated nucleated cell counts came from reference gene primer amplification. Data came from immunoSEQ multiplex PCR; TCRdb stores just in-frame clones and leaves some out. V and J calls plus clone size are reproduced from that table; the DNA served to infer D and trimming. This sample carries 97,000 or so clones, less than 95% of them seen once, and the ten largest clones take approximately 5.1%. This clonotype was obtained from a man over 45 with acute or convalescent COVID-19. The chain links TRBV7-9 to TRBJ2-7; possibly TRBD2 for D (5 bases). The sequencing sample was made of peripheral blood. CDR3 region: CASSLSVAPGSYEQYF. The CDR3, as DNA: TGTGCCAGCAGCTTATCGGTGGCCCCGGGGAGCTACGAGCAGTACTTC.